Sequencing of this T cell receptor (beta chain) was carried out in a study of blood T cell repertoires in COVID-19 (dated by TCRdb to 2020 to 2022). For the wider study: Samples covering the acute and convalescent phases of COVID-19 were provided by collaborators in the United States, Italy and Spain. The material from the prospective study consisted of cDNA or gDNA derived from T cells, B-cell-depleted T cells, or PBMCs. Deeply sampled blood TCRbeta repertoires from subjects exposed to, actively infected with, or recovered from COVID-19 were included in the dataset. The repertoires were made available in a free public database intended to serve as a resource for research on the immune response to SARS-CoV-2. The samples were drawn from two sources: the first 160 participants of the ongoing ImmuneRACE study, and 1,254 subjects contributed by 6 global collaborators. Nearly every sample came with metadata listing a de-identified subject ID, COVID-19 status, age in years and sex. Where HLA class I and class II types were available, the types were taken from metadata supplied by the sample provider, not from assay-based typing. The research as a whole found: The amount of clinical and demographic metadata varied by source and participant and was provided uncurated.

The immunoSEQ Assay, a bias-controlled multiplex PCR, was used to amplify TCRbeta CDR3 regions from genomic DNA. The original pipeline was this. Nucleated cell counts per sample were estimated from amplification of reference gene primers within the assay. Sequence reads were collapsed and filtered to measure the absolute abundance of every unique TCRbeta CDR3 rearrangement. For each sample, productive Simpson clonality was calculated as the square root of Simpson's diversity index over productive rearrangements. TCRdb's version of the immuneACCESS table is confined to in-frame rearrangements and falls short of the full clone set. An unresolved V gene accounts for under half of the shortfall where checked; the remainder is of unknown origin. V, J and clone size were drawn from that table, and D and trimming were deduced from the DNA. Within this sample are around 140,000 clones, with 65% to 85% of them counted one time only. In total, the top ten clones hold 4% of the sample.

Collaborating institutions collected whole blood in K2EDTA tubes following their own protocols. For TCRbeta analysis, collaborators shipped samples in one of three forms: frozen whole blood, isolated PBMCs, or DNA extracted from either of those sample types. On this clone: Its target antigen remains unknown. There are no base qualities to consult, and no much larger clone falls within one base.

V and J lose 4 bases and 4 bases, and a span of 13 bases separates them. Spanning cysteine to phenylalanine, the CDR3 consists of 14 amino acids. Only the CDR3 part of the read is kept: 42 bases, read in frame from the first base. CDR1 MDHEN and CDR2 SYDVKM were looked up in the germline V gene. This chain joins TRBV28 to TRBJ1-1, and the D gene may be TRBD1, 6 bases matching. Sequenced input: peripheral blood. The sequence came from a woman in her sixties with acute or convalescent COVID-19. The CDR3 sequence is CASSSPGVVTEAFF. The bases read TGTGCCAGCAGTTCGCCAGGGGTCGTCACTGAAGCTTTCTTT.